This TCR beta chain was recorded in a study of blood T cell repertoires in COVID-19. Study-level information: Donors in the United States, Italy and Spain gave samples during acute or convalescent COVID-19. From T cells, B-cell-depleted T cells, or PBMCs came the material, which was cDNA or gDNA.

Sequencing was performed with immunoSEQ multiplex PCR; in TCRdb, only in-frame clones are kept and a portion is missing. Of under 300,000 clones listed, about 85% were seen once; the top ten hold roughly 7.8%. This TCR derives from a man in his fifties or sixties who had recovered from COVID-19. The sample was peripheral blood.

CDR3 in amino acids: CASSQDLSTDTQYF. The DNA of the CDR3 is TGTGCCAGCAGCCAAGATCTTAGCACAGATACGCAGTATTTT. The rearrangement uses TRBV3-1 (or the pseudogene TRBV3-2) and TRBJ2-3; D ambiguous. Per germline, CDR1 LGHDT and CDR2 YNNKEL (reference sequence). Trimming left V 0 bases short and J 0 bases short, with 4 bases between. The CDR3 has 14 amino acids.